This is a list of T cell receptor beta chains from one sample in a study of blood T cell repertoires in COVID-19. Libraries were prepared by immunoSEQ multiplex PCR; TCRdb keeps only in-frame clonotypes and omits some of them. The profile shows about 260,000 clones, roughly 80% of them singletons. The specimen was peripheral blood. The receptors stem from a man in his sixties who had recovered from COVID-19. CDR3s include the opening cysteine and the closing phenylalanine or tryptophan. D genes are given only for firm matches. Clone size appears in some rows only: once, few, many, or a class for an expanded clone.

DNA: TGTGCCAGCAGTAGGTCCGGGACTAGCAACGAGCAGTTCTTC
CDR3: CASSRSGTSNEQFF
J: TRBJ2-1
V: TRBV6-6
D: TRBD2
size: NA

DNA: TGTGCCAGCAGCTTGAAGGACAAGGGACAGGGTGGGGAAAAACTGTTTTTT
CDR3: CASSLKDKGQGGEKLFF
J: TRBJ1-4
V: TRBV5-4
D: TRBD1
size: NA

DNA: TGTGCCACCAGCTATGACAAAGGGACAGCAGGTGACTATGGCTACACCTTC
CDR3: CATSYDKGTAGDYGYTF
J: TRBJ1-2
V: TRBV15
D: TRBD1
size: NA

DNA: TGTGCCAGCAGTGGGACAGGGTCGAGGAACACTGAAGCTTTCTTT
CDR3: CASSGTGSRNTEAFF
J: TRBJ1-1
V: TRBV27
D: TRBD1
size: NA

DNA: TGTGCCAGTAGACTCAGCGGGAGGGCCTCCGAGCAGTACTTC
CDR3: CASRLSGRASEQYF
J: TRBJ2-7
V: TRBV19
D: TRBD2
size: NA

DNA: TGTGCCAGCAGCTTAAGGGTAGCGGGGGGCACAGATACGCAGTATTTT
CDR3: CASSLRVAGGTDTQYF
J: TRBJ2-3
V: TRBV13
D: TRBD2
size: NA

DNA: TGTGCCAGCAGTTCAACGATAGCGGGTCTCACTGAAGCTTTCTTT
CDR3: CASSSTIAGLTEAFF
J: TRBJ1-1
V: TRBV27
D: NA
size: NA

DNA: TGTGCCAGTAGTATAGGGCCCTGGGTCCCCGCGGGCTTC
CDR3: CASSIGPWVPAGF
J: TRBJ2-4
V: TRBV19
D: NA
size: NA

DNA: TGTGCCAGCAGTTTTGGGGGACAGGTGGGAGGCTACACCTTC
CDR3: CASSFGGQVGGYTF
J: TRBJ1-2
V: TRBV6-5
D: TRBD1
size: NA

DNA: TGCGCCAGCAGCACGGGACTAGCGGGGAGCTCCTACAATGAGCAGTTCTTC
CDR3: CASSTGLAGSSYNEQFF
J: TRBJ2-1
V: TRBV5-1
D: TRBD2
size: NA

DNA: TGTGCCAGCAGCGTACCCTCAGCGGGGACTAGCACAGATACGCAGTATTTT
CDR3: CASSVPSAGTSTDTQYF
J: TRBJ2-3
V: TRBV9
D: TRBD2
size: NA

DNA: TGTGCCAGCAGCCTTGGGACAGTCTCCTACAATGAGCAGTTCTTC
CDR3: CASSLGTVSYNEQFF
J: TRBJ2-1
V: TRBV7-6
D: TRBD1
size: NA

DNA: TGTGCCAGCAGCTTGTCCAGCTCTGGAAACACCATATATTTT
CDR3: CASSLSSSGNTIYF
J: TRBJ1-3
V: TRBV7-2
D: NA
size: NA

DNA: TGCGCCAGCAGCCTACAGGGGCCCCTCTCCTACAATGAGCAGTTCTTC
CDR3: CASSLQGPLSYNEQFF
J: TRBJ2-1
V: TRBV5-1
D: TRBD1
size: NA

DNA: TGTGCCAGCAGCGCCAAGGGGGTATACGAGCAGTACTTC
CDR3: CASSAKGVYEQYF
J: TRBJ2-7
V: TRBV9
D: NA
size: NA

DNA: TGTGCCAGCAGCCAGACAGGAGACTATGGCTACACCTTC
CDR3: CASSQTGDYGYTF
J: TRBJ1-2
V: TRBV5-8
D: NA
size: NA

DNA: TGCAGCGTTGTCGAGCGGGGGGAATCCTACAATGAGCAGTTCTTC
CDR3: CSVVERGESYNEQFF
J: TRBJ2-1
V: TRBV29-1
D: TRBD2
size: NA

DNA: TGTGCCAGCAGTTTAGGGGGACAGCTTGAAGCTTTCTTT
CDR3: CASSLGGQLEAFF
J: TRBJ1-1
V: TRBV12-3/TRBV12-4
D: TRBD1
size: NA

DNA: TGTGCTAGCAGCCCGTTGGGTACACCAGGGGAGACCCAGTACTTC
CDR3: CASSPLGTPGETQYF
J: TRBJ2-5
V: TRBV7-7
D: NA
size: few

DNA: TGTGCCATCAGTGAGACCACTCCCCACAGGGGTGAGGGCTACACCTTC
CDR3: CAISETTPHRGEGYTF
J: TRBJ1-2
V: TRBV10-3
D: TRBD1
size: NA

DNA: TGTGCCAGCAGCCGTACCCTCGGGAAAGCTGGCTACACCTTC
CDR3: CASSRTLGKAGYTF
J: TRBJ1-2
V: TRBV3-1/TRBV3-2
D: NA
size: few

DNA: TGTGCCAGCAGCTTGTTTCGGCTAGCGGGCACAGATACGCAGTATTTT
CDR3: CASSLFRLAGTDTQYF
J: TRBJ2-3
V: TRBV5-5
D: TRBD2
size: NA

DNA: TGTGCCAGCAGTGAACAGGGGGGTACCGGGGAGCTGTTTTTT
CDR3: CASSEQGGTGELFF
J: TRBJ2-2
V: TRBV2
D: NA
size: NA

DNA: TGTGCCAGCGGTCGAGCGGGAGGGTCCAATGAGCAGTTCTTC
CDR3: CASGRAGGSNEQFF
J: TRBJ2-1
V: TRBV6-5
D: TRBD2
size: NA

DNA: TGCGCCAGCAGCTTGGAAGGTCGGGTCACCGGGGAGCTGTTTTTT
CDR3: CASSLEGRVTGELFF
J: TRBJ2-2
V: TRBV5-1
D: NA
size: NA

DNA: TGCGCCAGCAGCCAAGATCCTAGCGGAACCTACGAGCAGTACTTC
CDR3: CASSQDPSGTYEQYF
J: TRBJ2-7
V: TRBV4-1
D: TRBD2
size: NA

DNA: TGTGCCAGCAGCTTATCCCTGGGGCAGGGTTGGGGAGAGACCCAGTACTTC
CDR3: CASSLSLGQGWGETQYF
J: TRBJ2-5
V: TRBV7-2
D: NA
size: NA

DNA: TGTGCCAGCAGAGAGCTAGCGGGGACCTACAATGAGCAGTTCTTC
CDR3: CASRELAGTYNEQFF
J: TRBJ2-1
V: TRBV2
D: TRBD2
size: NA

DNA: TGTGCCAGCAGCTTAGGGACAGGGAGCTCCTACAATGAGCAGTTCTTC
CDR3: CASSLGTGSSYNEQFF
J: TRBJ2-1
V: TRBV11-2
D: TRBD1
size: NA

DNA: TGTGCCAGCAGCCCCGGCAGGGCGGTGGGCACTGAAGCTTTCTTT
CDR3: CASSPGRAVGTEAFF
J: TRBJ1-1
V: TRBV6-5
D: NA
size: NA

DNA: TGTGCCAGCAGACGGGACTCCCCTAGGGAGCAGTACTTC
CDR3: CASRRDSPREQYF
J: TRBJ2-7
V: TRBV2
D: NA
size: NA

DNA: TGCAGCGTTCGCACTAGCGGGACTAGAGAGCAGTACTTC
CDR3: CSVRTSGTREQYF
J: TRBJ2-7
V: TRBV29-1
D: TRBD2
size: once

DNA: TGTGCCAGCAGCCGGGGAAGGTGGACCGTCGGAAACACCATATATTTT
CDR3: CASSRGRWTVGNTIYF
J: TRBJ1-3
V: TRBV7-2
D: NA
size: NA

DNA: TGTGCCAGCGGGGTACAGGGTATCTCCGGCTACACCTTC
CDR3: CASGVQGISGYTF
J: TRBJ1-2
V: TRBV9
D: NA
size: NA

DNA: TGTGCCAGCAGCCATAGCGGGACAGATACGCAGTATTTT
CDR3: CASSHSGTDTQYF
J: TRBJ2-3
V: TRBV5-6
D: TRBD2
size: NA

DNA: TGCGCCAGCAGCCAATCCGGAGGTGGACAGGGGCCAAATTCACCCCTCCACTTT
CDR3: CASSQSGGGQGPNSPLHF
J: TRBJ1-6
V: TRBV4-1
D: TRBD1
size: NA

DNA: TGTGCCAGCAGCCAAGATACAGGGGTCGCGAACACTGAAGCTTTCTTT
CDR3: CASSQDTGVANTEAFF
J: TRBJ1-1
V: TRBV3-1/TRBV3-2
D: TRBD1
size: NA

DNA: TGTGCCACCAGCAGAGTCGCGGGGGGGATCGGGACCCAGTACTTC
CDR3: CATSRVAGGIGTQYF
J: TRBJ2-5
V: TRBV15
D: TRBD2
size: NA

DNA: TGTGCCAGCAGCTTAGGGCAGTCCACTGAAGCTTTCTTT
CDR3: CASSLGQSTEAFF
J: TRBJ1-1
V: TRBV11-3
D: NA
size: NA

DNA: TGTGCCAGCTCACCACGTCCCGGGACAGAAATGAACACTGAAGCTTTCTTT
CDR3: CASSPRPGTEMNTEAFF
J: TRBJ1-1
V: TRBV18
D: TRBD1
size: NA

DNA: TGTGCCAGCAGCTTAGACCAGGGCAGAGCGGGAAACACCATATATTTT
CDR3: CASSLDQGRAGNTIYF
J: TRBJ1-3
V: TRBV7-9
D: NA
size: NA

DNA: TGTGCCAGCAGCTTATGGGCTAGCGAGACCCAGTACTTC
CDR3: CASSLWASETQYF
J: TRBJ2-5
V: TRBV11-2
D: NA
size: NA

DNA: TGTGCCAGCAGCTTAGCGACGGGGGAAAAACTGTTTTTT
CDR3: CASSLATGEKLFF
J: TRBJ1-4
V: TRBV7-9
D: NA
size: NA

DNA: TGTGCCAGCAGTTCAACCGGGACAGGGGGCTACGAGCAGTACTTC
CDR3: CASSSTGTGGYEQYF
J: TRBJ2-7
V: TRBV28
D: TRBD1
size: NA

DNA: TGCGCCAGCAGCACATCCCTCCGGGACACCACGGAGACCCAGTACTTC
CDR3: CASSTSLRDTTETQYF
J: TRBJ2-5
V: TRBV5-1
D: NA
size: NA

DNA: TGTGCCAGCAGTATGTCCGACAGGGCTGGGGCCAACGTCCTGACTTTC
CDR3: CASSMSDRAGANVLTF
J: TRBJ2-6
V: TRBV28
D: TRBD1
size: NA

DNA: TGTGCCAGTAGTATAGACCTGACAGGGGCCTCACCCCTCCACTTT
CDR3: CASSIDLTGASPLHF
J: TRBJ1-6
V: TRBV19
D: TRBD1
size: NA